This is a list of T cell receptor beta chains from one sample in a study of tumor-infiltrating lymphocytes in glioblastoma multiforme. TCRdb itself ran the multiplex PCR reads through MiXCR, one entry per CDR3 protein. The sample has about 11,000 distinct CDR3 sequences, around 68% seen once. The specimen sequenced was brain tumor tissue. Every receptor here comes from a male donor with glioblastoma. Both conserved end residues are part of each CDR3. A D gene is named only where the DNA matches it firmly. Clone size is shown for a subset of rows, as once, few, many or a class of expanded clone.

j_call	v_call	clone_size	d_call	cdr3_nt	cdr3_aa
TRBJ2-2	TRBV11-2	.	.	TGTGCCAGCAGCTTAAGGAAGCTGTTTTTT	CASSLRKLFF
TRBJ1-3	TRBV2	.	TRBD1	TGTGCCAGCAGTGAAAGGGGGCATCCTGGAAACACCATATATTTT	CASSERGHPGNTIYF
TRBJ2-1	TRBV11-3	.	TRBD2	TGTGCCAGCAGCTTACTAGCGGGGGGCCACAATGAGCAGTTCTTC	CASSLLAGGHNEQFF
TRBJ1-2	TRBV11-3	.	TRBD1	TGTGCCAGCAGCTTAAGGGGGACAGGACTCAGCTATGGCTACACCTTC	CASSLRGTGLSYGYTF
TRBJ2-5	TRBV20-1	medium-sized	TRBD1	TGCAGTGCTAGGGATGAGCAGGGGGCGTTTAAAGAGACCCAGTACTTC	CSARDEQGAFKETQYF
TRBJ2-4	TRBV14	.	.	TGTGCCAGCAGCCAAACGGGACATTTAGACAGAAACATTCAGTACTTC	CASSQTGHLDRNIQYF
TRBJ2-1	TRBV11-2	.	.	TGTGCCAGCAGCTTAGCAGTATGGGGGCCTTCGCGCAATGAGCGATTCTTC	CASSLAVWGPSRNERFF
TRBJ1-1	TRBV11-2	few	.	TGTGCCAGCAGCTTAGGTCAGTTAGACACTGAAGCTTTCTTT	CASSLGQLDTEAFF
TRBJ1-4	TRBV13	.	.	TGTGCCAGCAGCTTAGGCGTGGGTGTGTTGACTGAAAAACTGTTTTTT	CASSLGVGVLTEKLFF
TRBJ2-7	TRBV5-1	many	.	TGCGCCAGCAGCTTGCATGAGACCTACGAGCAGTACTTC	CASSLHETYEQYF
TRBJ2-1	TRBV11-2	large	TRBD2	TGTGCCAGCAGCTCCCCGTCTAGCGGGAGCGGCAATGAGCAGTTCTTC	CASSSPSSGSGNEQFF
TRBJ1-1	TRBV25-1	.	TRBD1	TGTGCCAGCAAAGCAGGGGGCATGGACACTGAAGCTTTCTTT	CASKAGGMDTEAFF
TRBJ2-2	TRBV24-1	.	.	TGTGCCACTGAGGTTTGGCCTACGAACACCGGGGAGCTGTTTTTT	CATEVWPTNTGELFF
TRBJ1-5	TRBV12-3/TRBV12-4	.	.	TGTGCCAGCACCACGGAGAATAGCAATCAGCCCCTGCATTTT	CASTTENSNQPLHF
TRBJ2-7	TRBV20-1	.	.	TGCAGTGCCATAGGACATTCCGGGAGCTACGAGCAGTACTTC	CSAIGHSGSYEQYF
TRBJ2-7	TRBV20-1	.	.	TGCAGTGCTGCCCCAGTCGGCCCCTACGAGCAGTACTTC	CSAAPVGPYEQYF
TRBJ2-7	TRBV11-2	.	TRBD1	TGTGCCAGCAGCTTAAACAGGGGTCAATACGAGCAGTACTTC	CASSLNRGQYEQYF
TRBJ2-4	TRBV20-1	once	TRBD1	TGTGGTGTTAGAGACCCGGACAGGGGGATTCGGAAAGCCAAAAACATTCAGTACTTC	CGVRDPDRGIRKAKNIQYF
TRBJ2-7	TRBV6-1	.	TRBD1	TGTGCCAGTAGCCCAGGGGGTCCCAACGGGCAGTACTTC	CASSPGGPNGQYF
TRBJ2-5	TRBV11-1	.	TRBD2	TGTGCCAGCAGCTTGAACCCTTTTGATCGGGGACCGACTAGCCAAGAGACCCAATACTTC	CASSLNPFDRGPTSQETQYF
TRBJ2-6	TRBV29-1	once	TRBD1	TGCAGCGATAGGGGGCTAGGGGGCAACGTCCTGACTTTC	CSDRGLGGNVLTF
TRBJ2-5	TRBV11-2	.	.	TGTGCCAGCAGCTTAGGGGCTACCCCCAGGGAGACCCAGCACTTC	CASSLGATPRETQHF
TRBJ2-1	TRBV11-2	few	TRBD1	TGTGCCAGCAGCCCGACCGACAGGGGGGCTTACAATGAGCAGTTCTTC	CASSPTDRGAYNEQFF
TRBJ2-3	TRBV11-1	.	TRBD2	TGTGCCAGCAGTTCCCGGGGCCGGGGGGGCACAGATACGCAGTATTTT	CASSSRGRGGTDTQYF
TRBJ2-7	TRBV7-8	.	TRBD1	TGTGCCAGCAGCCTGACAGGGTTTAACTACGAACAGTACTTC	CASSLTGFNYEQYF
TRBJ2-1	TRBV11-3	few	TRBD2	TGTGCCAGCAGCTTAGAAACTAGCGAACTTTCCAATGAGCAGTTCTTC	CASSLETSELSNEQFF
TRBJ1-2	TRBV11-3	.	.	TGTGCCAGCAGCCAGGCTTCCTATGGCTACACCTTC	CASSQASYGYTF
TRBJ2-7	TRBV11-2	.	.	TGTGCCAGCAGCTTCTCTAGTCTAGTACTATACGAACAGTACTTC	CASSFSSLVLYEQYF
TRBJ2-1	TRBV6-2/TRBV6-3	.	.	TGTGCCAGCAGTCCATCCGGGAGAAACAATGAGCAGTTCTTC	CASSPSGRNNEQFF
TRBJ2-4	TRBV13	.	TRBD2	TGTGTCAGCAGCGAGCGGGGGCTAGCCAAAAACATTCAGTACTTC	CVSSERGLAKNIQYF
TRBJ1-5	TRBV13	.	.	TGTGCCAGCGGCTTAGGCGCCAGGGGCCGGGAACAGCCCCAGCATTTT	CASGLGARGREQPQHF
TRBJ2-7	TRBV11-2	many	.	TGTGCCAGCAGCTTAGATAGGGGGTACGAGCAGTACTTC	CASSLDRGYEQYF
TRBJ2-2	TRBV11-3	.	TRBD2	TGTGCCAGCACCACCTCCAGACTAGCGGGAGAAACCGGGGAGCTGTTTTTT	CASTTSRLAGETGELFF
TRBJ1-1	TRBV11-2	.	.	TGTGCCAGCAGCAGTTCAGGGAACACTGAAGCTTTCTTT	CASSSSGNTEAFF